These 25 T cell receptor beta chains were all obtained from the same sample, sequenced in a study of blood T cell repertoires in COVID-19 (dated by TCRdb to the early 2020s). The protocol used for the library was the immunoSEQ multiplex PCR assay. As stored in TCRdb, this immuneACCESS dataset retains in-frame rearrangements with V and J assigned. A fraction of the clones does not appear; measured against another copy, unresolved V genes explain less than half of the discrepancy, and the remainder lacks a known reason. The sample table records some 80,000 clones; more than 75% of these occur just once. The ten largest clones add up to approximately 20% of the sample. Source material: peripheral blood. Source of these receptors: a human donor in a cohort sampled during active COVID-19.

For the CDR3, the DNA is TGTGCCAGCAGTCCGCCCGGGACTGAAGCTTTCTTT. Translation: CASSPPGTEAFF. This chain joins TRBV27 and TRBJ1-1; D not resolved. Looked up from germline, CDR1 is MNHEY and CDR2 is SMNVEV (reference sequence). V shed 5 bases and J shed 5 bases, with 9 bases lying between them. The length of the CDR3 is 12 residues.

This clone occurred a few times. This chain joins TRBV7-9 and TRBJ2-3; the match to TRBD2 covers 14 bases. The CDR3 sequence is 18 residues long. V was pared by 5 bases and J by 0 bases, with 7 bases of the junction left unmatched. Germline assignment: CDR1 SEHNR and CDR2 FQNEAQ (reference sequence). The CDR3 nucleotides are TGTGCCAGCAGCCGGACTAGCGGGGGGATAACTAGCACAGATACGCAGTATTTT. This sequence encodes CASSRTSGGITSTDTQYF. Using reference TRBV7-9 and TRBJ2-3 for the parts outside the CDR3, the full variable domain is DTGVSQNPRHKITKRGQNVTFRCDPISEHNRLYWYRQTLGQGPEFLTYFQNEAQLEKSRLLSDRFSAERPKGSFSTLEIQRTEQGDSAMYLCASSRTSGGITSTDTQYFGPGTRLTVL.

The V and J genes are TRBV19 and TRBJ2-7; D uncertain. Trimming took off 3 bases at V and 3 bases at J, with 6 bases between the two ends. Germline-derived CDR1 and CDR2 are LNHDA and SQIVND (reference sequence). CDR3 length: 12 amino acids. This chain's CDR3 is CASSIPGYEQYF. CDR3 coding DNA: TGTGCCAGTAGTATCCCGGGCTACGAGCAGTACTTC.

V gene TRBV7-2 combines with J gene TRBJ2-7, with 12 positions matching TRBD2. Losses at the gene ends were 4 bases for V and 6 bases for J; bases not matched to a gene: 4. Per germline, CDR1 SGHTA and CDR2 FQGNSA. This CDR3 contains 14 residues. CDR3 region: CASSSSGGAFEQYF. CDR3 bases: TGTGCCAGCAGCTCTAGCGGGGGGGCTTTCGAGCAGTACTTC.

This clone is deemed large. The chain joins TRBV7-2 to TRBJ1-2; TRBD1 agrees at 8 bases. The V segment lost 1 base and the J segment 6 bases; nucleotides outside the gene matches: 10. This CDR3 contains 16 residues. Germline CDR1 SGHTA, CDR2 FQGNSA. For the CDR3, the DNA is TGTGCCAGCAGCTTAGTCGGACAGGGTTGGATCGATGGCTACACCTTC. It translates to CASSLVGQGWIDGYTF.

This chain uses TRBV27 with TRBJ1-5; TRBD1 agrees at 10 bases. Germline loops: CDR1 MNHEY, CDR2 SMNVEV (reference sequence). J lost 3 bases, V lost 6 bases, and 5 bases had no gene match. CDR3 length: 15 amino acids. The CDR3 reads CASRGQGNLNQPQHF. As DNA, the CDR3 is TGTGCCAGCAGGGGACAGGGGAACCTCAATCAGCCCCAGCATTTT.

The J gene is TRBJ2-1, the V gene TRBV5-4, with TRBD1 matching 10 bases. Germline V gives CDR1 SGHNT, CDR2 YYREEE (reference sequence). With 4 bases clipped from V and 4 bases from J, the junction kept 5 bases outside the gene matches. This CDR3 is built from 15 residues. CDR3 sequence reads: CASSTRDRGYNEQFF. For the CDR3, the DNA is TGTGCCAGCAGCACCCGGGACAGGGGATACAATGAGCAGTTCTTC.

The CDR3 DNA reads TGTGCCAGCTCTACCCCTGGAGAGACCCAGTACTTC. Translation: CASSTPGETQYF. This chain links TRBV7-6 with TRBJ2-5; D is unclear. The V gene lost 8 bases and the J gene lost 4 bases, with 11 bases spanning the gap. This CDR3 region has 12 residues. The germline V gene has CDR1 SGHVS and CDR2 FNYEAQ. Complete variable domain (other parts from reference TRBV7-6 and TRBJ2-5): GAGVSQSPRYKVTKRGQDVALRCDPISGHVSLYWYRQALGQGPEFLTYFNYEAQQDKSGLPNDRFSAERPEGSISTLTIQRTEQRDSAMYRCASSTPGETQYFGPGTRLLVL.

The chain has TRBV12-5 and TRBJ1-6, with D hard to call. This CDR3 contains 15 residues. The V gene's germline CDR1 is LGHNT and CDR2 FRNRAP. The ends were cut back, 1 base at V and 0 bases at J, with 4 bases in the middle. CDR3 in amino acids: CASGLGSSYNSPLHF. CDR3 in DNA: TGTGCTAGTGGTTTGGGGAGCTCCTATAATTCACCCCTCCACTTT.

The chain uses TRBV28 and TRBJ2-3; 8 positions match TRBD1. This CDR3 comprises 16 residues. Unmatched junction bases numbered 7, after V lost 5 bases and J lost 0 bases. The germline CDR1 and CDR2 sequences are MDHEN and SYDVKM. The CDR3 nucleotides are TGTGCCAGCAGTGGCTCGGACAGGGTTAGCACAGATACGCAGTATTTT. Translation: CASSGSDRVSTDTQYF.

V gene TRBV30 combines with J gene TRBJ1-4; weak D call: TRBD1 (6 bases). CDR3 length: 15 amino acids. Germline-derived CDR1 and CDR2 are GTSNPN and SVGIG (reference sequence). Trimming pared 4 bases from V and 8 bases from J, leaving 20 bases between. The CDR3 coding sequence is TGTGCCTGGAACAGACAGGATCAGTCAGGAGAAAAACTGTTTTTT. As protein: CAWNRQDQSGEKLFF. Variable domain in full (rest from reference TRBV30 and TRBJ1-4): SQTIHQWPATLVQPVGSPLSLECTVEGTSNPNLYWYRQAAGRGLQLLFYSVGIGQISSEVPQNLSASRPQDRQFILSSKKLLLSDSGFYLCAWNRQDQSGEKLFFGSGTQLSVL.

V gene TRBV11-2 combines with J gene TRBJ2-7; TRBD2 agrees at 7 bases. V dropped 5 bases and J dropped 1; count of bases not matched to a gene: 5. Germline V gene data show CDR1 as SGHAT and CDR2 as FQNNGV. The CDR3 is made up of 14 amino acids. This chain's CDR3 is CASSRDYQSYEQYF. For the CDR3, the DNA is TGTGCCAGCAGCCGGGACTACCAGTCCTACGAGCAGTACTTC.

This sequence joins TRBV6-2 or TRBV6-3 and TRBJ2-3; D not resolved. V dropped 6 bases and J dropped 2 bases, with 15 bases sitting between them. Germline CDR1 reads MNHEY; CDR2 reads SVGEGT. The CDR3 has 15 residues. The CDR3 is CASSTSRGVTDTQYF. CDR3 sequence (DNA): TGTGCCAGCAGCACGTCCCGAGGAGTCACAGATACGCAGTATTTT.

V and J are TRBV19 and TRBJ2-5, with no clear D. Germline values: CDR1 LNHDA, CDR2 SQIVND (reference sequence). Trimming took off 5 bases at V and 0 bases at J, with 10 bases between the two ends. The CDR3 sequence is 14 residues long. The CDR3 coding sequence is TGTGCCAGTAGTTTCTCTAGAGACCAAGAGACCCAGTACTTC. This translates into CASSFSRDQETQYF.

CDR3 sequence: CASSPGGREWETQYF. CDR3 bases: TGTGCCAGCAGCCCGGGGGGGCGGGAGTGGGAGACCCAGTACTTC. This chain links TRBV7-3 with TRBJ2-5; 8 nucleotides agree with TRBD2. This CDR3 contains 15 residues. CDR1 and CDR2 (germline): SGHTA, FQGTGA. With 5 bases clipped from V and 5 bases from J, the junction kept 10 bases outside the gene matches. The complete variable domain, with remaining parts taken from reference TRBV7-3 and TRBJ2-5, reads GAGVSQTPSNKVTEKGKYVELRCDPISGHTALYWYRQSLGQGPEFLIYFQGTGAADDSGLPNDRFFAVRPEGSVSTLKIQRTERGDSAVYLCASSPGGREWETQYFGPGTRLLVL.

This chain connects TRBV6-2 or TRBV6-3 to TRBJ1-4, with 7 nucleotides matching TRBD1. This CDR3 has 13 amino acids. J gave up 11 bases and V 5 bases, and 8 bases lay outside the gene matches. CDR1 MNHEY and CDR2 SVGEGT come from the germline V gene. CDR3 nucleotide sequence: TGTGCCAGCAGTCTCCGGGACAGCGGGAAACTGTTTTTT. Translation: CASSLRDSGKLFF.

This rearrangement joins TRBV5-1 to TRBJ2-1, with TRBD2 matching 10 bases. Per the germline V gene, CDR1 is SGHRS and CDR2 is YFSETQ. The V and J ends lost 4 bases and 8 bases, in that order; junction bases with no gene match: 9. The CDR3 sequence is 15 residues long. The DNA of the CDR3 is TGCGCCAGCAGCCACGCTAGCGGGAGTGTCGATGAGCAGTTCTTC. It yields the protein CASSHASGSVDEQFF.

The chain joins TRBV20-1 to TRBJ1-2; D is unclear. The V gene's germline CDR1 is DFQATT and CDR2 SNEGSKA (reference sequence). The CDR3 runs to 11 residues. V lost 5 bases and J 5 bases, leaving 9 bases between the germline ends. The CDR3 sequence: CSAVIRYGYTF. As DNA, the CDR3 is TGCAGTGCTGTGATACGGTATGGCTACACCTTC.

This clone was picked up a small number of times. The chain links TRBV5-4 to TRBJ2-5; 9 nucleotides match TRBD2. Germline V gene data show CDR1 as SGHNT and CDR2 as YYREEE (reference sequence). This CDR3 region has 16 residues. With V trimmed by 4 bases and J by 3 bases, 10 bases remained unmatched. The CDR3 here is CASSLGAGGRKETQYF. The CDR3 DNA follows: TGTGCCAGCAGCCTAGGGGCGGGGGGGAGGAAAGAGACCCAGTACTTC. Complete variable domain (other parts from reference TRBV5-4 and TRBJ2-5): ETGVTQSPTHLIKTRGQQVTLRCSSQSGHNTVSWYQQALGQGPQFIFQYYREEENGRGNFPPRFSGLQFPNYSSELNVNALELDDSALYLCASSLGAGGRKETQYFGPGTRLLVL.

The CDR3 loop is CASSQDGDRPNNSPLHF. As DNA, the CDR3 is TGCGCCAGCAGCCAAGATGGGGACAGGCCCAATAATTCACCCCTCCACTTT. The chain carries TRBV4-1 and TRBJ1-6; 8 nucleotides align to TRBD1. The CDR3 has 17 amino acids. V was clipped by 0 bases and J by 5 bases; unmatched bases: 6. CDR1 and CDR2 from the germline V gene are MGHRA and YSYEKL.

The gene calls are TRBV28 and TRBJ2-7; TRBD2 aligns across 11 bases. The germline gives CDR1 MDHEN, CDR2 SYDVKM. The J segment lost 2 bases and the V segment lost 7 bases, leaving 7 bases of the junction unmatched. The CDR3 consists of 15 residues. CDR3 DNA: TGTGCCAGCACCCTCTTTAGCGGGGGGGCCTACGAGCAGTACTTC. It translates to CASTLFSGGAYEQYF.

Regarding this clone: This same CDR3 is encoded by further DNA sequences in the sample. This CDR3 is CASSPGQGANYGYTF. CDR3 coding DNA: TGTGCCAGCTCACCCGGACAGGGGGCTAACTATGGCTACACCTTC. V usage is TRBV18 and J usage is TRBJ1-2; 10 nucleotides agree with TRBD1. Germline CDR1 KGHSH, CDR2 LQKENI. V trimming: 3 bases; J trimming: 0 bases; junction bases outside the gene matches: 1. The CDR3 is 15 amino acids.

This clone was observed at least ten times. The chain combines TRBV18 with TRBJ2-5, with 8 bases matching TRBD1. With V trimmed by 3 bases and J by 2 bases, 5 bases remained unmatched. The CDR3 covers 15 residues. The germline V gene encodes CDR1 KGHSH and CDR2 LQKENI. CDR3 sequence (DNA): TGTGCCAGCTCACCCGGGACAGGAGTACAAGAGACCCAGTACTTC. This gives the protein CASSPGTGVQETQYF.

V usage is TRBV2 and J usage is TRBJ2-5, with 9 positions matching TRBD1. Germline-derived CDR1 and CDR2 are SNHLY and FYNNEI. V lost 5 bases to trimming and J lost 0 bases; unmatched junction nucleotides: 4. The CDR3 extends over 15 amino acids. CDR3 bases: TGTGCCAGCAGTCCGGACAGGGGTGACCAAGAGACCCAGTACTTC. Translating gives CASSPDRGDQETQYF.

The CDR3 here is CASSLRTPGLAGGHSYNEQFF. CDR3 DNA: TGTGCCAGCAGTTTGAGAACCCCGGGACTAGCGGGGGGGCACTCCTACAATGAGCAGTTCTTC. V is TRBV27 and J is TRBJ2-1; 16 bases align to TRBD2. The CDR3 has 21 residues. J was trimmed by 0 bases and V by 3 bases; bases with no gene match: 11. Germline V lookup: CDR1 MNHEY, CDR2 SMNVEV (reference sequence).